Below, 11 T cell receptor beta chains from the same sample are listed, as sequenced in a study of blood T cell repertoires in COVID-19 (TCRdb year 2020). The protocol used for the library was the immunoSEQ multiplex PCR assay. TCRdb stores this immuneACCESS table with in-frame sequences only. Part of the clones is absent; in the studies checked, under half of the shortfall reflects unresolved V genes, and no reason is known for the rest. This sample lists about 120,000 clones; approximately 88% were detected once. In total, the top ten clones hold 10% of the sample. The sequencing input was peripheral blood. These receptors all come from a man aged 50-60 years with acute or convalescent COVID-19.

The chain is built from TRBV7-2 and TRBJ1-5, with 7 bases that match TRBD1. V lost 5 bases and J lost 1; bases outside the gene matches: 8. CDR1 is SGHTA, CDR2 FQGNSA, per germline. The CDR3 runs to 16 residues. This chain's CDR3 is CASSLGGLGSNQPQHF. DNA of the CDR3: TGTGCCAGCAGCCTAGGGGGCCTAGGAAGCAATCAGCCCCAGCATTTT. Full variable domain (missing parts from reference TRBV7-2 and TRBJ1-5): GAGVSQSPSNKVTEKGKDVELRCDPISGHTALYWYRQSLGQGLEFLIYFQGNSAPDKSGLPSDRFSAERTGGSVSTLTIQRTQQEDSAVYLCASSLGGLGSNQPQHFGDGTRLSIL.

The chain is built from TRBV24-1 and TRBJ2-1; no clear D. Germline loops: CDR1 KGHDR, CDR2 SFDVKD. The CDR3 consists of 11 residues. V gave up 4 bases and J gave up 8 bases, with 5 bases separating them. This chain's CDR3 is CATSERDEQFF. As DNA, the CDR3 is TGTGCCACCAGTGAACGGGATGAGCAGTTCTTC.

CDR3 in DNA: TGTGCCAGCAGCTCCCGCACCGGGACAGGGGATCCTGAAGCTTTCTTT. As protein: CASSSRTGTGDPEAFF. The chain employs TRBV7-8 and TRBJ1-1; TRBD1 matches at 10 bases. CDR3 length: 16 residues. The germline V gene encodes CDR1 SGHVS and CDR2 FQNEAQ. Trimming at V came to 4 bases and at J to 6 bases, leaving 11 bases not matched to a gene.

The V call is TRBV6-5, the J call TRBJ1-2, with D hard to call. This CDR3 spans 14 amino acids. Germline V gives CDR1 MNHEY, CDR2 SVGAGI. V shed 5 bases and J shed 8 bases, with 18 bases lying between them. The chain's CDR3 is CASSPLFTPEGYTF. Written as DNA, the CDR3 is TGTGCCAGCAGTCCCCTCTTCACACCAGAAGGCTACACCTTC.

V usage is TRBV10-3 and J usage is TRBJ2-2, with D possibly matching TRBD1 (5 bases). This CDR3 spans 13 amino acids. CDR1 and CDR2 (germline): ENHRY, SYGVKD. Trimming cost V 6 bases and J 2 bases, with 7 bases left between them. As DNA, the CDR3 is TGTGCCATCAGGGACATAAACACCGGGGAGCTGTTTTTT. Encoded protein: CAIRDINTGELFF.

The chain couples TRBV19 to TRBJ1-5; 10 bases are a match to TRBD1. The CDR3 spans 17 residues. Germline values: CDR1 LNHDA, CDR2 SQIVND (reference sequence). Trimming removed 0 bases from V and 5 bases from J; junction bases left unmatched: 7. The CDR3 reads CASSIDFRGTGDQPQHF. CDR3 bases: TGTGCCAGTAGTATAGATTTCCGAGGGACAGGGGATCAGCCCCAGCATTTT.

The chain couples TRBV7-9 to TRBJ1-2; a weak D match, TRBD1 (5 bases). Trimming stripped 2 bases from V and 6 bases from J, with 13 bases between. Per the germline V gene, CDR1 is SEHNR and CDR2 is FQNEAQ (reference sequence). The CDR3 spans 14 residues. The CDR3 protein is CASSLKAGPHGYTF. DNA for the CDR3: TGTGCCAGCAGCTTAAAGGCAGGGCCCCATGGCTACACCTTC.

The CDR3 DNA follows: TGTGCCAGCAGCCCTCGGACAGGGGGGAACACTGAAGCTTTCTTT. Encoded protein: CASSPRTGGNTEAFF. The chain employs TRBV7-9 and TRBJ1-1, with 10 bases that match TRBD1. The CDR3 is 15 residues long. The junction had 4 bases not matched to a gene; V was cut back by 5 bases and J by 1 base. CDR1 is SEHNR and CDR2 is FQNEAQ in the germline V gene (reference sequence). The complete variable domain, with remaining parts taken from reference TRBV7-9 and TRBJ1-1, reads DTGVSQNPRHKITKRGQNVTFRCDPISEHNRLYWYRQTLGQGPEFLTYFQNEAQLEKSRLLSDRFSAERPKGSFSTLEIQRTEQGDSAMYLCASSPRTGGNTEAFFGQGTRLTVV.

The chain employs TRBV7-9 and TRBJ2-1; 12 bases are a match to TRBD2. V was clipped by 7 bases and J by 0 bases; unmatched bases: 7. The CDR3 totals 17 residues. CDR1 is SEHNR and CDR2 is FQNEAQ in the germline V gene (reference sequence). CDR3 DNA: TGTGCCAGCACGACTAGCGGGGGCCTTAGCTCCTACAATGAGCAGTTCTTC. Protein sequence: CASTTSGGLSSYNEQFF.

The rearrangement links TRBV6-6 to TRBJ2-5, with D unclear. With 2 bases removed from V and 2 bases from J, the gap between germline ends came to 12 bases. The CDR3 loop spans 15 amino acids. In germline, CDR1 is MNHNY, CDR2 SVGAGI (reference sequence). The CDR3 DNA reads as TGTGCCAGCAGTTACCCCGTATTTCGGCAAGAGACCCAGTACTTC. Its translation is CASSYPVFRQETQYF.

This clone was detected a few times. The CDR3 DNA reads TGTGCCAGCAGCTTAGGGAGGGACCAGCCCCAGCATTTT. Its translation is CASSLGRDQPQHF. The chain uses TRBV11-2 and TRBJ1-5, with TRBD1 as a possible D gene (5 bases). The CDR3 is 13 amino acids. Germline-derived CDR1 and CDR2 are SGHAT and FQNNGV. Trimming shortened V by 1 base and J by 7 bases, and 8 bases separated the two germline ends.